This entry features one T cell receptor beta chain sequence. This clone was recorded a few times. Its target antigen remains unknown. There are no base qualities to consult, and no much larger clone falls within one base. The CDR3 regions of human TCRbeta chains were analyzed by immunosequencing. As for how the authors treated the data: Repertoire TCRs were checked for matches against a reference library of SARS-CoV-2-specific TCRs that had been generated using the MIRA antigen-specificity platform. Breadth meant the fraction of unique TCRs that were SARS-CoV-2-associated, whereas depth meant the fraction of total T cells that were SARS-CoV-2-associated. Using the MIRA data, each spike-specific TCR was assigned both to the spike region to which the TCR was reactive and to a CD4 or CD8 class. Log10-transformed breadth and depth values were compared by one-way ANOVA with Sidak's multiple comparisons tests. Held by TCRdb, this immuneACCESS table contains in-frame sequences only and omits some clones. Under half of the omission traces to an unresolved V gene where checked; the cause of the rest is unknown. Clone size and V and J calls were adopted from that table, with D and trimming inferred from the DNA. The sample table records 110,000 to 150,000 clones; about 86% of these occur just once. The top ten constitute around 3.5% of the sample.

What the time point label conveys for this sample: baseline before first vaccination. Vaccinee samples came from UK trials COV001 and COV002, including a single-blind randomized controlled phase 2/3 trial of AZD1222 (ChAdOx1 nCoV-19) in healthy adults. For TCRbeta chain sequencing, PBMC samples were collected from trial participants at day 0 and at day 28 after the second dose. For CDR1 and CDR2, the germline V gene lists LGHNA and YSLEER. V loses 0 bases of germline sequence and J loses 7 bases, and the interval between the two ends is 6 bases. The CDR3 sequence holds 12 residues, the cysteine and phenylalanine included. Only the CDR3 DNA stays, 36 bases, in frame from base 1. This sample was taken from a study of T cell responses to AZD1222 COVID-19 vaccine (TCRdb year 2021). Looking at the study overall: AZD1222 recipients with second doses at about 4 weeks or about 12 weeks were pooled, because spike-specific TCR depth and breadth did not differ between schedules. A total of about 230 trial participants underwent TCR sequencing, of whom 200 to 220 received two doses of AZD1222 and about 26 received two doses of the MenACWY control vaccine. Trial participants were enrolled by age into subgroups of 18-55, 56-69 and 70-plus years, and roughly 150, 30 and 60 TCR-sequenced participants, respectively, were included in these subgroups.

Study-wide conclusions, independent of this receptor: The 56-69-year group was small, and its depth increase did not reach significance, likely because of low power. CD4 TCRs associated with the vaccine covered the entire spike protein, and the dominant responses were in regions 160-218 and 743-854. After two AZD1222 doses, spike-specific TCR breadth and depth were significantly higher than at day 0 and than in MenACWY recipients. Participants were mostly white British and included more females than males, and it was suggested by the authors that clonal diversity may have been underestimated. Because no day 14 peak-response samples were available, repertoires were characterized only after the peak T cell response. Conclusions about previously exposed vaccinees were limited because only six AZD1222 recipients were SARS-CoV-2 seropositive at baseline. Nearly half of unique spike-specific TCRs reportedly recognized epitopes outside regions mutated in the B.1.351 and B.1.1.7 variants.

The TCR originated in an adult in good health. The starting material was peripheral blood, obtained on day 0 of AZD1222 vaccination. The chain joins TRBV4-3 to TRBJ1-1; the D gene lacks a confident call. The base sequence is TGCGCCAGCAGCCAAGATTGGGGTGAAGCTTTCTTT. It translates as CASSQDWGEAFF.